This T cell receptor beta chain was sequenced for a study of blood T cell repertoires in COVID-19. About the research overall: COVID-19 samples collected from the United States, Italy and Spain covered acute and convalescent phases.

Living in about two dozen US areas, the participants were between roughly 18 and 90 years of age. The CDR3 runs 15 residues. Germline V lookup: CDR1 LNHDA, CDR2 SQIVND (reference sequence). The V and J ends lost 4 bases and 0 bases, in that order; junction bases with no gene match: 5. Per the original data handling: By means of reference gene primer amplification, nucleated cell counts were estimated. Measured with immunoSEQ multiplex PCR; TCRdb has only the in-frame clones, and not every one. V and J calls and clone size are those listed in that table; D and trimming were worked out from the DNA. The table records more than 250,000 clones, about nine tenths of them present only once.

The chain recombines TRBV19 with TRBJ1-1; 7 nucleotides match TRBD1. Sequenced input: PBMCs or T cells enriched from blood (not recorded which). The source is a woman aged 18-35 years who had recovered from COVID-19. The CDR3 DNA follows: TGTGCCAGTAGTACCATAGGGACAGTGAACACTGAAGCTTTCTTT. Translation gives CASSTIGTVNTEAFF.